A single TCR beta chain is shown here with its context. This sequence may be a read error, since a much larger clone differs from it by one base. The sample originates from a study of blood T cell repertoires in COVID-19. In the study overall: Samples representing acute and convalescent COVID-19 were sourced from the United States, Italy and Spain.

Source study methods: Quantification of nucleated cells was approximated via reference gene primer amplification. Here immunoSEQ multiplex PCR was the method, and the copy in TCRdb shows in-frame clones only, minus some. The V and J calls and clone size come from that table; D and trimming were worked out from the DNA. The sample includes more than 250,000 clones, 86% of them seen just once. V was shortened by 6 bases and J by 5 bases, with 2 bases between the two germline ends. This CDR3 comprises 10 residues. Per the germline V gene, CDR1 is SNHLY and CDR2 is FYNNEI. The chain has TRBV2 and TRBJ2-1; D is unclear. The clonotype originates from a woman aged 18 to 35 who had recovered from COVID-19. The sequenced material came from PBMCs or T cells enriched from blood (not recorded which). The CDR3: CASSNNEQFF. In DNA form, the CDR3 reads TGTGCCAGCAGCAACAATGAGCAGTTCTTC.